The 32 T cell receptor beta chains below all came from one sample that was sequenced in a study of response to subunit inactivated influenza vaccine. TCRdb processed the RT-PCR reads anew with MiXCR; each CDR3 protein has one entry. The sample includes some 600,000 distinct CDR3 sequences, about 14% of them seen just once. The specimen was PBMCs from blood, collected around two weeks before vaccination. The origin of the receptors is a man over 45 who received an inactivated influenza vaccine.

This sequence joins TRBV7-9 and TRBJ1-6; D unresolved. Trimming shortened V by 10 bases and J by 12 bases, and 19 bases separated the two germline ends. The CDR3 contains 13 residues. Germline V gene lookup returns CDR1 SEHNR and CDR2 FQNEAQ (reference sequence). The CDR3 loop reads CATHAAQGRPLHF. CDR3 bases: TGTGCCACCCATGCCGCCCAAGGGAGACCCCTCCACTTT.

The chain joins TRBV7-9 to TRBJ2-2; no reliable D call. Trimming pared 1 base from V and 3 bases from J, leaving 9 bases between. The CDR3 loop spans 15 amino acids. Germline assignment: CDR1 SEHNR and CDR2 FQNEAQ (reference sequence). The CDR3 loop reads CASSLVFQYTGELFF. Written as DNA, the CDR3 is TGTGCCAGCAGCTTAGTCTTTCAGTACACCGGGGAGCTGTTTTTT.

This clonotype turned up a few times. The chain combines TRBV12-3 or TRBV12-4 with TRBJ1-1, with D unclear. The CDR3 extends over 16 amino acids. Trimming left V 8 bases short and J 0 bases short, with 19 bases between. CDR3 residues: CASLPGRGPLNTEAFF. The CDR3 DNA reads TGTGCCAGCCTGCCCGGTCGAGGGCCATTGAACACTGAAGCTTTCTTT.

The chain recombines TRBV11-1 with TRBJ2-5, with D possibly matching TRBD2 (5 bases). Trimming took 5 bases from V and 7 from J, leaving 8 bases between them. Germline-derived CDR1 and CDR2 are SGHAT and FQDESV (reference sequence). This CDR3 has 11 amino acids. CDR3 DNA: TGTGCCAGCAGCATCGGAGGGACCCAGTACTTC. Protein product: CASSIGGTQYF.

This clonotype was seen a handful of times. V is TRBV6-4 and J is TRBJ1-2, with D possibly being TRBD1 (5 bases). The CDR3 runs to 15 residues. Per germline, CDR1 MRHNA and CDR2 SNTAGT. The V and J ends lost 3 bases and 4 bases respectively, with 15 bases between them. The CDR3 nucleotides are TGTGCCAGCAGTGAGACAGTTTCGGGCACCTATGGCTACACCTTC. Encoded protein: CASSETVSGTYGYTF.

This clonotype was counted many times. V usage is TRBV20-1 and J usage is TRBJ2-1; 11 bases agree with TRBD2. CDR1 and CDR2 (germline): DFQATT, SNEGSKA (reference sequence). The CDR3 has 14 amino acids. V lost 6 bases to trimming and J lost 3 bases; unmatched junction nucleotides: 4. The CDR3 nucleotides are TGCAGTGCCGCCACTAGCGGGGGCTACAATGAGCAGTTCTTC. It encodes CSAATSGGYNEQFF.

The table lists this clonotype with a few counts. Here the CDR3 reads CSATAVGYEQYF. As DNA, the CDR3 is TGCAGTGCCACCGCAGTGGGCTACGAGCAGTACTTC. This rearrangement joins TRBV20-1 to TRBJ2-7; D gene unclear. Trimming pared 6 bases from V and 3 bases from J, leaving 12 bases between. The CDR3 runs 12 residues. Germline V gene lookup returns CDR1 DFQATT and CDR2 SNEGSKA (reference sequence).

The chain has TRBV7-8 and TRBJ2-7; D remains ambiguous. Deletions cut 1 base from V and 3 bases from J, with 10 bases between. Germline V gene lookup returns CDR1 SGHVS and CDR2 FQNEAQ. This CDR3 has 14 amino acids. This chain's CDR3 is CASSLDPADYEQYF. Here the CDR3 DNA reads TGTGCCAGCAGCTTAGACCCCGCGGACTACGAGCAGTACTTC.

The table lists this clonotype with a few counts. The chain uses TRBV3-1 and TRBJ1-2, with a tentative D call TRBD1 (5 bases). The germline V and J ends were trimmed by 4 bases and 3 bases, with 12 bases remaining between them. The length of the CDR3 is 14 residues. The germline CDR1 and CDR2 sequences are LGHDT and YNNKEL (reference sequence). The CDR3 spells CASSLGDRDYGYTF. The CDR3, as DNA: TGTGCCAGCAGCCTTGGGGACCGAGACTATGGCTACACCTTC.

This clonotype was counted between two and nine times. The chain is built from TRBV5-1 and TRBJ2-2, with D perhaps given as TRBD1 or TRBD2 (5 bases each). This CDR3 has 15 residues. CDR1 and CDR2 (germline): SGHRS, YFSETQ. Trimming pared 4 bases from V and 4 bases from J, leaving 14 bases between. The CDR3 DNA reads TGCGCCAGCAGCGACGGGACCCCGGGCACCGGGGAGCTGTTTTTT. It encodes CASSDGTPGTGELFF.

This clonotype was found many times. The chain couples TRBV28 to TRBJ2-2; D unclear. Germline V CDR1 and CDR2: MDHEN, SYDVKM. The CDR3 has 17 residues. Deletions cut 5 bases from V and 4 bases from J, with 20 bases between. The CDR3 nucleotides read TGTGCCAGCAGTCTCGGACGCCTTGGTGGGGTCACCGGGGAGCTGTTTTTT. As protein: CASSLGRLGGVTGELFF.

V gene TRBV9 combines with J gene TRBJ2-5, with TRBD2 matching over 14 bases. The V gene end was trimmed by 4 bases and the J gene end by 4 bases; junction bases not matched to a gene: 6. This CDR3 has 16 residues. Germline V gene data show CDR1 as SGDLS and CDR2 as YYNGEE. This chain's CDR3 is CASSPRLAGGPETQYF. The CDR3 DNA is TGTGCCAGCAGCCCCCGACTAGCGGGAGGGCCAGAGACCCAGTACTTC.

The chain couples TRBV7-9 to TRBJ2-3; possibly TRBD1 for D (6 bases). This CDR3 has 17 residues. The V gene lost 1 base and the J gene lost 1 base, with 15 bases spanning the gap. Germline CDR1 is SEHNR and CDR2 is FQNEAQ (reference sequence). The CDR3 region is CASSLGQGNLGTDTQYF. CDR3 coding DNA: TGTGCCAGCAGCTTAGGGCAGGGGAATTTAGGCACAGATACGCAGTATTTT.

The chain recombines TRBV3-1 with TRBJ2-2; D may be TRBD1 or TRBD2 (5 bases each). V was clipped by 7 bases and J by 3 bases, with 12 bases between them. This CDR3 has 14 amino acids. CDR1 is LGHDT and CDR2 is YNNKEL in the germline V gene (reference sequence). CDR3 sequence: CASTRDPYTGELFF. As DNA, the CDR3 is TGTGCCAGCACCCGGGACCCATACACCGGGGAGCTGTTTTTT.

This rearrangement joins TRBV20-1 to TRBJ1-5; the match to TRBD1 covers 7 bases. V trimming: 2 bases; J trimming: 3 bases; junction bases outside the gene matches: 10. Germline V gives CDR1 DFQATT, CDR2 SNEGSKA (reference sequence). The CDR3 loop spans 16 amino acids. CDR3 nucleotides: TGCAGTGCTAGATCGGGGACAGTCCTCCCCAATCAGCCCCAGCATTTT. Its protein product is CSARSGTVLPNQPQHF.

The sample holds many counts of this clonotype. The rearrangement links TRBV27 to TRBJ2-7; D may be TRBD1 (6 bases). The germline V and J ends were trimmed by 3 bases and 4 bases, with 13 bases remaining between them. The CDR3 loop spans 14 amino acids. Germline assignment: CDR1 MNHEY and CDR2 SMNVEV (reference sequence). The CDR3 here is CASSFLDRYYEQYF. The CDR3 bases are TGTGCCAGCAGTTTTCTAGACAGGTATTACGAGCAGTACTTC.

V gene TRBV24-1 combines with J gene TRBJ2-7; D might be TRBD2 (6 bases). Deletions cut 4 bases from V and 1 base from J, with 13 bases between. The CDR3 is 15 amino acids. CDR1 is KGHDR and CDR2 is SFDVKD in the germline V gene. CDR3 DNA sequence: TGTGCCACCAGTGACACTAGTAGCGGATCCTACGAGCAGTACTTC. Translated, it gives CATSDTSSGSYEQYF.

The V gene is TRBV20-1, the J gene TRBJ2-2; D ambiguous. V lost 1 base and J 1 base, leaving 7 bases between the germline ends. The CDR3 spans 14 residues. Looked up from germline, CDR1 is DFQATT and CDR2 is SNEGSKA (reference sequence). CDR3 loop: CSARATRNTGELFF. DNA of the CDR3: TGCAGTGCTAGAGCGACACGGAACACCGGGGAGCTGTTTTTT.

The chain couples TRBV5-1 to TRBJ2-5; TRBD1 or TRBD2 may be the D gene (5 bases each). CDR3 size: 14 residues. Deletions cut 4 bases from V and 7 bases from J, with 17 bases between. Germline V gene data show CDR1 as SGHRS and CDR2 as YFSETQ. The CDR3 DNA sequence: TGCGCCAGCAGCGGTCCCGGGACGACGTCGACCCAGTACTTC. Amino acids: CASSGPGTTSTQYF.

The chain joins TRBV9 to TRBJ2-1; TRBD1 matches 10 bases. V shed 4 bases and J 6 bases; nucleotides not matched to a gene: 4. Germline V gives CDR1 SGDLS, CDR2 YYNGEE. This CDR3 has 14 amino acids. CDR3 protein: CASSPRTGGNEQFF. The CDR3 nucleotides read TGTGCCAGCAGCCCCCGGACAGGGGGCAATGAGCAGTTCTTC.

The table lists this clonotype with a few counts. V and J are TRBV15 and TRBJ2-7, with TRBD2 matching over 8 bases. J gave up 4 bases and V 6 bases, and 14 bases lay outside the gene matches. CDR3 size: 16 residues. Germline assignment: CDR1 LNHNV and CDR2 YYDKDF (reference sequence). CDR3 residues: CATRHQLTGGPYEQYF. For the CDR3, the DNA is TGTGCCACCAGACATCAGCTAACGGGAGGGCCGTACGAGCAGTACTTC.

This clonotype has only a few counts. The V and J genes are TRBV5-5 and TRBJ1-5, with D maybe TRBD1 (5 bases). V shed 5 bases and J shed 7 bases, with 19 bases lying between them. This CDR3 has 15 amino acids. The germline V gene has CDR1 SGHKS and CDR2 YYEKEE (reference sequence). The CDR3 DNA follows: TGTGCCAGCAGTCGGAATTCAGGGTCGGGGCAGCCCCAGCATTTT. Translating it yields CASSRNSGSGQPQHF.

The chain couples TRBV28 to TRBJ2-3; D is ambiguous. Germline CDR1 is MDHEN and CDR2 is SYDVKM. With 6 bases removed from V and 4 bases from J, the gap between germline ends came to 14 bases. CDR3 length: 14 amino acids. The CDR3 protein is CASSPTPGPDTQYF. The CDR3 nucleotides are TGTGCCAGCAGCCCTACCCCGGGCCCAGATACGCAGTATTTT.

J is TRBJ2-3 and V is TRBV20-1; D remains ambiguous. The V and J ends lost 6 bases and 2 bases respectively, with 12 bases between them. Germline-derived CDR1 and CDR2 are DFQATT and SNEGSKA (reference sequence). The CDR3 has 13 amino acids. The CDR3 DNA reads TGCAGTGCCCGCCGGTTATCCACAGATACGCAGTATTTT. It is translated as CSARRLSTDTQYF.

This clonotype appeared many times. V and J are TRBV4-3 and TRBJ2-7, with D unclear. CDR1 and CDR2 from the germline V gene are LGHNA and YSLEER. V was pared by 0 bases and J by 2 bases, with 8 bases between. This CDR3 has 14 amino acids. The CDR3 region is CASSQEISTYEQYF. DNA for the CDR3: TGCGCCAGCAGCCAAGAAATCTCCACCTACGAGCAGTACTTC.

The rearrangement links TRBV7-2 to TRBJ2-5; no clear D gene. The V end was cut by 0 bases, the J end by 2 bases, with 7 bases between. Germline V gives CDR1 SGHTA, CDR2 FQGNSA. CDR3 length equals 14 residues. The CDR3 reads CASSLAKGQETQYF. In DNA form, the CDR3 reads TGTGCCAGCAGCTTAGCGAAGGGTCAAGAGACCCAGTACTTC.

The chain links TRBV7-9 to TRBJ2-7; 9 bases align to TRBD1. The germline gives CDR1 SEHNR, CDR2 FQNEAQ (reference sequence). The V gene end was trimmed by 8 bases and the J gene end by 6 bases; junction bases not matched to a gene: 8. The CDR3 contains 13 residues. CDR3 protein: CASGAGTGTEQYF. The CDR3 region has the DNA TGTGCCAGCGGCGCCGGGACAGGGACCGAGCAGTACTTC.

This clonotype turned up a few times. The chain carries TRBV9 and TRBJ2-2; 8 bases agree with TRBD2. Germline CDR1 is SGDLS and CDR2 is YYNGEE. With V trimmed by 3 bases and J by 7 bases, 8 bases remained unmatched. The CDR3 sequence is 15 residues long. This CDR3 reads CASSASGSGDGELFF. CDR3 DNA sequence: TGTGCCAGCAGCGCCAGCGGGAGTGGGGACGGGGAGCTGTTTTTT.

Only a few counts were recorded for this clonotype. The chain carries TRBV24-1 and TRBJ2-2, with a tentative D call TRBD1 (6 bases). The V gene's germline CDR1 is KGHDR and CDR2 SFDVKD. Trimming removed 3 bases at V and 2 bases at J, with 12 bases between. This CDR3 is 16 amino acids long. The CDR3 reads CATSDAYRANTGELFF. The CDR3 DNA is TGTGCCACCAGTGATGCCTACAGGGCCAACACCGGGGAGCTGTTTTTT.

At least ten counts were recorded for this clonotype. J is TRBJ1-1 and V is TRBV29-1; tentatively, D is TRBD1 (6 bases). Trimming removed 7 bases at V and 1 base at J, with 19 bases between. Germline V CDR1 and CDR2: SQVTM, ANQGSEA. This CDR3 is built from 15 residues. The DNA for the CDR3 is TGCAGCGCCGGGGGGGCAGGGGCCCCGAACACTGAAGCTTTCTTT. This encodes CSAGGAGAPNTEAFF.

There are a few counts of this clonotype. The rearrangement uses TRBV14 and TRBJ2-2; maybe TRBD1 (7 bases). The CDR3 extends over 15 amino acids. CDR1 and CDR2 from the germline V gene are SGHDN and FVKESK. V shed 1 base and J shed 5 bases, with 11 bases lying between them. The CDR3 is CASSQARGETGELFF. DNA for the CDR3: TGTGCCAGCAGCCAAGCCAGGGGGGAAACCGGGGAGCTGTTTTTT. Complete variable domain (other parts from reference TRBV14 and TRBJ2-2): EAGVTQFPSHSVIEKGQTVTLRCDPISGHDNLYWYRRVMGKEIKFLLHFVKESKQDESGMPNNRFLAERTGGTYSTLKVQPAELEDSGVYFCASSQARGETGELFFGEGSRLTVL.

This clonotype was seen a few times. The gene calls are TRBV9 and TRBJ1-3; 7 bases are shared with TRBD1. Germline trimming cut 2 bases from V and 1 base from J; bases unmatched to any gene: 6. The CDR3 contains 16 residues. Germline lookup yields CDR1 SGDLS and CDR2 YYNGEE. In nucleotides, the CDR3 is TGTGCCAGCAGCGTCACCAGGGGGGAGTCTGGAAACACCATATATTTT. This codes for CASSVTRGESGNTIYF.